The next 11 T cell receptor beta chains were all read from a single sample in a study of long-term antiretroviral therapy in people with HIV. Survey-level resolution applied to immunoSEQ assay v3.0. TCRdb's copy holds only in-frame clones and misses some; the assay was immunoSEQ multiplex PCR. Of 34,000 or so clones listed, approximately 80% are singletons. Sample: unsorted PBMCs, taken 0.6 years after starting antiretroviral therapy. These receptors came from a young man with HIV.

The chain is built from TRBV7-8 and TRBJ1-5; no clear D. The CDR3 spans 14 residues. The V and J ends lost 1 base and 4 bases respectively, with 8 bases between them. CDR1 and CDR2 from the germline V gene are SGHVS and FQNEAQ. CDR3 sequence (DNA): TGTGCCAGCAGCTTAGAAGAAGAGAATCAGCCCCAGCATTTT. It specifies CASSLEEENQPQHF.

The chain carries TRBV18 and TRBJ2-3; tentatively, D is TRBD2 (5 bases). This CDR3 is 16 amino acids long. The germline V gene has CDR1 KGHSH and CDR2 LQKENI. The germline V and J ends were trimmed by 3 bases and 2 bases, with 15 bases remaining between them. The CDR3 DNA is TGTGCCAGCTCACCGGAACCACGGGAACACACAGATACGCAGTATTTT. It specifies CASSPEPREHTDTQYF.

This clone was seen a single time. This chain uses TRBV5-5 with TRBJ2-7; 7 nucleotides agree with TRBD1. Per germline, CDR1 SGHKS and CDR2 YYEKEE (reference sequence). The CDR3 loop spans 15 amino acids. Trimming removed 7 bases from V and 0 bases from J; junction bases left unmatched: 10. CDR3 in DNA: TGTGCCAGCCCTTCGCACGGGACAGACTCCTACGAGCAGTACTTC. Residues: CASPSHGTDSYEQYF. The full variable domain, its missing parts supplied by reference TRBV5-5 and TRBJ2-7, is DAGVTQSPTHLIKTRGQQVTLRCSPISGHKSVSWYQQVLGQGPQFIFQYYEKEERGRGNFPDRFSARQFPNYSSELNVNALLLGDSALYLCASPSHGTDSYEQYFGPGTRLTVT.

This chain links TRBV2 with TRBJ2-7; 9 positions agree with TRBD1. CDR3 length: 14 amino acids. The trim removed 4 bases at V and 1 base at J, leaving 2 bases unmatched. The germline gives CDR1 SNHLY, CDR2 FYNNEI. The CDR3 sequence is CASSAGQGSYEQYF. The CDR3 DNA sequence: TGTGCCAGCAGTGCGGGACAGGGATCCTACGAGCAGTACTTC.

This rearrangement joins TRBV6-5 to TRBJ2-7; the D gene is possibly TRBD1 (5 bases). The CDR3 consists of 13 residues. Germline CDR1 reads MNHEY; CDR2 reads SVGAGI. The V end lost 1 base, the J end lost 6 bases, and 10 bases lay between the germline ends. The CDR3 coding sequence is TGTGCCAGCAGTTACTTTCCAGGGCCCGAGCAGTACTTC. Its protein is CASSYFPGPEQYF.

V and J are TRBV7-2 and TRBJ2-1, with TRBD1 identical over 8 bases. V was clipped by 5 bases and J by 1 base; unmatched bases: 4. Germline V gene data show CDR1 as SGHTA and CDR2 as FQGNSA. CDR3 size: 15 residues. The CDR3 protein is CASSEGQASYNEQFF. In DNA form, the CDR3 reads TGTGCCAGCAGCGAGGGACAGGCATCCTACAATGAGCAGTTCTTC.

V and J are TRBV18 and TRBJ1-4; tentative D call: TRBD1 (5 bases). The CDR3 has 14 residues. The germline gives CDR1 KGHSH, CDR2 LQKENI. V lost 5 bases and J 8 bases, leaving 15 bases between the germline ends. The CDR3 DNA reads as TGTGCCAGCTCAAGGGACGGTTTAGGGGAAAAACTGTTTTTT. It yields the protein CASSRDGLGEKLFF.

The rearrangement links TRBV15 to TRBJ2-7; possibly TRBD2 for D (5 bases). Germline values: CDR1 LNHNV, CDR2 YYDKDF (reference sequence). The CDR3 is 14 amino acids. The V gene lost 0 bases and the J gene lost 7 bases, with 13 bases spanning the gap. This chain's CDR3 is CATSRDRGFHEQYF. CDR3 DNA: TGTGCCACCAGCAGAGATAGAGGGTTCCATGAGCAGTACTTC.

V gene TRBV19 combines with J gene TRBJ2-3, with D perhaps assigned TRBD1 or TRBD2 (5 bases each). This CDR3 is built from 15 residues. V shed 1 base and J shed 0 bases, with 8 bases lying between them. Germline CDR1 is LNHDA and CDR2 is SQIVND (reference sequence). CDR3 residues: CASSIGGESTDTQYF. DNA of the CDR3: TGTGCCAGTAGTATAGGAGGGGAAAGCACAGATACGCAGTATTTT.

This rearrangement joins TRBV11-2 to TRBJ2-1; no reliable D call. Per germline, CDR1 SGHAT and CDR2 FQNNGV. Trimming stripped 5 bases from V and 9 bases from J, with 8 bases between. The CDR3 sequence is 11 residues long. DNA of the CDR3: TGTGCCAGCAGCCTCGGTAGTGAGCAGTTCTTC. Its translation: CASSLGSEQFF.

The V call is TRBV19, the J call TRBJ2-3, with D unclear. The CDR3 loop spans 13 amino acids. From germline, CDR1 is LNHDA and CDR2 SQIVND (reference sequence). The V end was cut by 5 bases, the J end by 6 bases, with 12 bases between. CDR3 bases: TGTGCCAGTAGTGTGGGTTTGTGGGATACGCAGTATTTT. Encoded protein: CASSVGLWDTQYF.